The source of this T cell receptor beta chain is a study of cytomegalovirus exposure and HLA in healthy donors. Study observations and caveats: A further, later analysis showed that HLA-associated TCR beta chains (compared with equally common others) were more clonally expanded. TCR beta sequences reportedly predicted the HLA-A and HLA-B alleles of most subjects accurately. When a later analysis was performed, an Asian-associated ancestry cluster reportedly had fewer N-insertions than the approximately 690-donor mean.

PCR amplification relied on 60 Vbeta primers (plus 13 Jbeta primers). Generated by immunoSEQ multiplex PCR, the TCRdb table keeps only in-frame clones and is missing some. Found here are around 100,000 clones, 55% to 65% of them singletons; the top ten hold roughly 2.2%. Turning to this clone: Its target is not known. Different DNA sequences within this sample yield the same CDR3.

Per the germline V gene, CDR1 is MDHEN and CDR2 is SYDVKM. V shed 3 bases and J 0 bases; nucleotides not matched to a gene: 3. The CDR3 sequence is 16 residues long. The sample consisted of PBMCs. The rearrangement joins TRBV28 to TRBJ2-1; 9 nucleotides match TRBD2. This TCR was sampled from a woman in her thirties in good health and CMV-seronegative. CDR3 sequence reads: CASSLAGGSSYNEQFF. The CDR3 bases are TGTGCCAGCAGTTTGGCGGGAGGGAGCTCCTACAATGAGCAGTTCTTC.